Given below is one T cell receptor (beta chain) in context. The record originates from a study of yellow fever vaccine responses in identical twins. MiXCR, applied by TCRdb to the RT-PCR reads, yields one record per CDR3 protein. The profile shows 650 to 900 distinct CDR3 sequences, approximately 81% of them singletons. This specimen consisted of T cells from blood (PBMCs), unsorted or a sorted subset (not recorded which), obtained before or after yellow fever vaccination (not recorded which). The clonotype comes from a female donor who received the yellow fever vaccine.

CDR3 in DNA: TGTGCCACCAGTGACACTAAACTAGGGGATTCTACGTCCTACAATGAGCAGTTCTTC. Translating it yields CATSDTKLGDSTSYNEQFF. The rearrangement joins TRBV24-1 to TRBJ2-1; the D gene could be TRBD1 or TRBD2 (5 bases each). Trimming shortened V by 4 bases and J by 1 base, and 22 bases separated the two germline ends. Per the germline V gene, CDR1 is KGHDR and CDR2 is SFDVKD. The CDR3 has 19 residues.